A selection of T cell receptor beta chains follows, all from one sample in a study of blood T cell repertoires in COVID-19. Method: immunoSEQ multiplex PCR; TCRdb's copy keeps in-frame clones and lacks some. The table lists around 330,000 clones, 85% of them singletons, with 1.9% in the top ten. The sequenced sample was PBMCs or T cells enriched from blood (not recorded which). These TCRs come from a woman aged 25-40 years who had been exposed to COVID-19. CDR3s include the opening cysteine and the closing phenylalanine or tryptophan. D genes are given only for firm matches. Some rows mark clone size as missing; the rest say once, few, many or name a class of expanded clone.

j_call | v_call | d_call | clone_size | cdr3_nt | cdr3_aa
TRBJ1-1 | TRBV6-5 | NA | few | TGTGCCAGCAGTTACTTTCTCGTGGGAGGAAGCACTGAAGCTTTCTTT | CASSYFLVGGSTEAFF
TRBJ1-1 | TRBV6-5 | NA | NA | TGTGCCAGCAGTTACTCTCTGACAGCTAAAACTGAAGCTTTCTTT | CASSYSLTAKTEAFF
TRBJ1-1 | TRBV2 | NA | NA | TGTGCCAGCAGCCCATTAAGGTCAATGGGAGAGAACACTGAAGCTTTCTTT | CASSPLRSMGENTEAFF
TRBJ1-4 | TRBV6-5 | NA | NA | TGTGCCAGCACCCTGGGAGGGAGAGAAAAACTGTTTTTT | CASTLGGREKLFF
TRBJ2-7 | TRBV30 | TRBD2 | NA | TGTGCCTGGAGTGTACGCCTAGCGGGCTCACCGGCCTACGAGCAGTACTTC | CAWSVRLAGSPAYEQYF
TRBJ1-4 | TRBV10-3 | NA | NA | TGTGCCATCAGTGAGTTGAGTGAAAAACTGTTTTTT | CAISELSEKLFF
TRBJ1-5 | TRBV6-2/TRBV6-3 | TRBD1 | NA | TGTGCCAGCAGCCGCGACAGGGGAAACAATCAGCCCCAGCATTTT | CASSRDRGNNQPQHF
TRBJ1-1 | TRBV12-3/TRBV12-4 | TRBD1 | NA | TGTGCCAGCAGGGGACAGGGGGCAACTGAAGCTTTCTTT | CASRGQGATEAFF
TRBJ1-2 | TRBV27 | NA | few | TGTGCCAGCAGTTTAGAGGGTTCCTATGGCTACACCTTC | CASSLEGSYGYTF
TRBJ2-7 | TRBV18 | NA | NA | TGTGCCAGCTCACCACCGGGCAGGGCCCCCTACGAGCAGTACTTC | CASSPPGRAPYEQYF
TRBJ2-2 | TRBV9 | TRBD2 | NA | TGTGCCAGCAGCCCCGGGGGGGAACCAAACACCGGGGAGCTGTTTTTT | CASSPGGEPNTGELFF
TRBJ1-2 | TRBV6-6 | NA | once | TGTGCCAGCAGTTACTCCGGGACTAACTATGGCTACACCTTC | CASSYSGTNYGYTF
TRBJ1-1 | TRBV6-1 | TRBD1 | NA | TGTGCCAGCAGTGAACAGAGAGTAGGGACAGCCGCTTTCTTT | CASSEQRVGTAAFF
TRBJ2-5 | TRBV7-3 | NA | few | TGTGCCAGCAGCCTACAGCGGCTAGAGACCCAGTACTTC | CASSLQRLETQYF
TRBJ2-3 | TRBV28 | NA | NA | TGTGCCAGCAGTAACGAAGAGGCCACAGATACGCAGTATTTT | CASSNEEATDTQYF
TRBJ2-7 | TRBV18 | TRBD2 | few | TGTGCCAGCTCACCAAAGCGGGAGTGGTACGAGCAGTACTTC | CASSPKREWYEQYF
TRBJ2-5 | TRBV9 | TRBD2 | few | TGTGCCAGCAGCGTAGGTTGGGGGGGGACCCAGTACTTC | CASSVGWGGTQYF
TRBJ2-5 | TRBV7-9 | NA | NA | TGTGCCAGCACCACCCCCGGGGCAGGGGTATTGGAGACCCAGTACTTC | CASTTPGAGVLETQYF
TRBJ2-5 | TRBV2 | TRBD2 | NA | TGTGCCAGCAGTGAAACTAGCGGACGGCAAGAGACCCAGTACTTC | CASSETSGRQETQYF
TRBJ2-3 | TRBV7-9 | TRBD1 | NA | TGTGCCAGCAGCCGGGACAGGGAGATAGATACGCAGTATTTT | CASSRDREIDTQYF
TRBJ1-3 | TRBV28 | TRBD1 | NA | TGTGCCAGCAGTAGAGGACAGGGCTCTGGAAACACCATATATTTT | CASSRGQGSGNTIYF
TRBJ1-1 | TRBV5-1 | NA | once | TGCGCCAGCAGTATGACAGCAGCGAACACTGAAGCTTTCTTT | CASSMTAANTEAFF
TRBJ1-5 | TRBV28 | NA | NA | TGTGCCACCACCGGGGGAGGGGGGTATAGCAATCAGCCCCAGCATTTT | CATTGGGGYSNQPQHF
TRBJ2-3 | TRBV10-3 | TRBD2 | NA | TGTGCCATCAGTGGTTTAAGCGGGGGGTCGGATACGCAGTATTTT | CAISGLSGGSDTQYF
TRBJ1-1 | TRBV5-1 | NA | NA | TGCGCCAGCAGCGAATCAGGGTACGAGTACACTGAAGCTTTCTTT | CASSESGYEYTEAFF
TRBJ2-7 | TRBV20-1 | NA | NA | TGCAGTGCTAGTTTGAGTCCCTTGCCGGAGCAGTACTTC | CSASLSPLPEQYF
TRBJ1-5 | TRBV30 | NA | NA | TGTGCCTGGAGTGAAAAGGGGGGCAATCAGCCCCAGCATTTT | CAWSEKGGNQPQHF
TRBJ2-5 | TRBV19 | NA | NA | TGTGCCAGTAGTATAGGAGGCCTCCAAGAGACCCAGTACTTC | CASSIGGLQETQYF
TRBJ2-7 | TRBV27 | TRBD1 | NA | TGTGCCAGCGCCCGGACAGGTTTCTCCTACGAGCAGTACTTC | CASARTGFSYEQYF
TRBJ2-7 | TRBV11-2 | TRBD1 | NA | TGTGCCAGCAGCTTGCCAGGGGGAATATACGAGCAGTACTTC | CASSLPGGIYEQYF
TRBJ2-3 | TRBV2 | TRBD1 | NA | TGTGCCAGCGGGGGGACAGGGGGAGATACGCAGTATTTT | CASGGTGGDTQYF
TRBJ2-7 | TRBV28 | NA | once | TGTGCCAGCAGTTCCGGACTTTACGAGCAGTACTTC | CASSSGLYEQYF
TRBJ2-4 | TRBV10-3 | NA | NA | TGTGCCATCAGTGAGGATCTAGCATTACTAGCCAAAAACATTCAGTACTTC | CAISEDLALLAKNIQYF
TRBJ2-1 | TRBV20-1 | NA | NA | TGCAGTGCTAGATCCCGGGGTCGGGAGTTCTTC | CSARSRGREFF
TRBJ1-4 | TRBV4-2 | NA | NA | TGTGCCAGCAGCCAAGGGAACGGCCAGGTTAATGAAAAACTGTTTTTT | CASSQGNGQVNEKLFF
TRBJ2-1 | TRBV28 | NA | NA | TGTGCCAGCAGTACGGCCCTCAGGGTGGTATACAATGAGCAGTTCTTC | CASSTALRVVYNEQFF
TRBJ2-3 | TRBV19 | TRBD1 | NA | TGTGCCAGTACCCCTGGACAGGGAAGGACAGATACGCAGTATTTT | CASTPGQGRTDTQYF